The present T cell receptor (beta chain) was sequenced within a study of T cells in Graves' hyperthyroidism and ophthalmopathy. This clonotype has a count of ten or more. Its target is unknown. CDR3 length equals 13 residues. Germline lookup yields CDR1 SGHRS and CDR2 YFSETQ. Unmatched junction bases numbered 5, after V lost 4 bases and J lost 8 bases. Findings of the study overall: Clonotypes that were expanded in thyroid above 0.001 mostly appeared in blood too.

Amplification targeted TCR beta CDR3 regions from RNA transcripts. The HTBI set primed first-round TCR CDR3 RT-PCR. One entry per CDR3 protein, called by TCRdb with MiXCR from the multiplex PCR reads. The data show a few hundred thousand distinct CDR3 sequences, with about a sixth seen just once and roughly 3% held by the top ten. Diagnostic assessment was based on clinical symptoms, serum thyroxine and TRAb, thyroid ultrasound and orbital computed tomography. The sequencing input was blood. The receptor's source is a woman in her thirties or forties with Graves' ophthalmopathy. This sequence joins TRBV5-1 and TRBJ2-1, with 8 nucleotides matching TRBD2. The CDR3 DNA reads TGCGCCAGCAGCCGGGGGGGCCGCGATGAGCAGTTCTTC. Its translation is CASSRGGRDEQFF.